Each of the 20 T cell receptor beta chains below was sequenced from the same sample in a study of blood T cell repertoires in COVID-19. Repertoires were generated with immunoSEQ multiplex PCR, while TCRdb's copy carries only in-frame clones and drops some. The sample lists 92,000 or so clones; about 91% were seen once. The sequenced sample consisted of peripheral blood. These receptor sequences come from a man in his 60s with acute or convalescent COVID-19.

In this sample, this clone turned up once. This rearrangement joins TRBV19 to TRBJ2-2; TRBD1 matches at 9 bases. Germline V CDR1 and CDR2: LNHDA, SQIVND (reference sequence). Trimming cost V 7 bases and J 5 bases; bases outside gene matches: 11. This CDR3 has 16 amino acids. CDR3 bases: TGTGCCAGTATAGGAACAGGGGGCTGGCGGACCGGGGAGCTGTTTTTT. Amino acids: CASIGTGGWRTGELFF.

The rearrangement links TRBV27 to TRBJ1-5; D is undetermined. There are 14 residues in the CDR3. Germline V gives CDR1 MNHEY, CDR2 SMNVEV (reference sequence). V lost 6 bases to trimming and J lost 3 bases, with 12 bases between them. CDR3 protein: CASSSTAPNQPQHF. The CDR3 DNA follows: TGTGCCAGCAGCAGCACAGCTCCCAATCAGCCCCAGCATTTT.

The CDR3 nucleotides are TGCGCCAGCAGCTTCCGGCGAGCGGGAGGCCCTTCTCTTTACGAGCAGTACTTC. The encoded protein is CASSFRRAGGPSLYEQYF. V is TRBV5-1 and J is TRBJ2-7, with TRBD2 identical over 9 bases. CDR1 is SGHRS, CDR2 YFSETQ, per germline. The CDR3 consists of 18 residues. V shed 2 bases and J 4 bases; nucleotides not matched to a gene: 16.

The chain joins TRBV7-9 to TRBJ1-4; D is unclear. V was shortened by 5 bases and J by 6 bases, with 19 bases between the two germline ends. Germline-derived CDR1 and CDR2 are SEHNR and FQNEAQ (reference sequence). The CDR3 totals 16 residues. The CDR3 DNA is TGTGCCAGCAGCCCATCCCCGACAACCCGGCATGAAAAACTGTTTTTT. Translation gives CASSPSPTTRHEKLFF.

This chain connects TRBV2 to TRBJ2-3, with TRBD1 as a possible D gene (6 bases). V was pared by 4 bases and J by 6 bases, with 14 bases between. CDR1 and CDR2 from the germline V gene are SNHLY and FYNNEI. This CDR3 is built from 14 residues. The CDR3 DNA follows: TGTGCCAGCAGTGTCAGGGGCAGGGCCGATACGCAGTATTTT. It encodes CASSVRGRADTQYF.

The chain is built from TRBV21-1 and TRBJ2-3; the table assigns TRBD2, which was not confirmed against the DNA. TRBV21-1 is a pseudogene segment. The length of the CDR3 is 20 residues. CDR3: CASSKKAGGPRSNGTDTQYF. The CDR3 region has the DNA TGTGCCAGCAGCAAGAAGGCGGGGGGGCCTAGGTCAAATGGCACAGATACGCAGTATTTT.

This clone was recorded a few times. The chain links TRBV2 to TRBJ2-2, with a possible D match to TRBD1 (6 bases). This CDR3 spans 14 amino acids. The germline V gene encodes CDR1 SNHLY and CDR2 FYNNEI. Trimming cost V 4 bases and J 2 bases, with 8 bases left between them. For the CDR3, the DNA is TGTGCCAGCAGTGGGACAGTAAACACCGGGGAGCTGTTTTTT. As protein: CASSGTVNTGELFF.

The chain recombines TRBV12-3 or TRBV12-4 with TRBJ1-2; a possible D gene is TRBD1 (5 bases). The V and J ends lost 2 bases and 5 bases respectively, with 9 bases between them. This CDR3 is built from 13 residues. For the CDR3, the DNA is TGTGCCAGCAGTTTAAACAGGATATATGGCTACACCTTC. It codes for CASSLNRIYGYTF.

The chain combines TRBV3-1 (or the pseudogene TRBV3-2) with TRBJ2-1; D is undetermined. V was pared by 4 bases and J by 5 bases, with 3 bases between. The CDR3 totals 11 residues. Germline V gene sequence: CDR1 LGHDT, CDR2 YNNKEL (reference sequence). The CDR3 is CASSLNNEQFF. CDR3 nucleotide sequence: TGTGCCAGCAGCCTTAACAATGAGCAGTTCTTC.

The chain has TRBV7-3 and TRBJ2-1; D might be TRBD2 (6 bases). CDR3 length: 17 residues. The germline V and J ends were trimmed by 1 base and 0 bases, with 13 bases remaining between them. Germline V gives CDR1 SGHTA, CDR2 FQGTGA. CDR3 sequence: CASSLSGGTSSYNEQFF. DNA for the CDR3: TGTGCCAGCAGCTTAAGTGGCGGGACGAGCTCCTACAATGAGCAGTTCTTC.

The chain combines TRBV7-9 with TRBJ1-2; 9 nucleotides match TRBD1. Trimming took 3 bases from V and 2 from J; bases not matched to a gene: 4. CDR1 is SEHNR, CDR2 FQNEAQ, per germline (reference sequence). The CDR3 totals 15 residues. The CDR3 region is CASSFTGTGNYGYTF. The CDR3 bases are TGTGCCAGCAGCTTTACCGGGACAGGGAACTATGGCTACACCTTC.

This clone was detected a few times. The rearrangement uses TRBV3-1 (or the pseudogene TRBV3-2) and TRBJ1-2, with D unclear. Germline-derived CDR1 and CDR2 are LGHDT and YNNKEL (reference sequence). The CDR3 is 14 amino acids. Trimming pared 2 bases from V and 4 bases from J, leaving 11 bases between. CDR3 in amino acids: CASSQSRVLYGYTF. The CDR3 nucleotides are TGTGCCAGCAGCCAATCCCGAGTTCTCTATGGCTACACCTTC.

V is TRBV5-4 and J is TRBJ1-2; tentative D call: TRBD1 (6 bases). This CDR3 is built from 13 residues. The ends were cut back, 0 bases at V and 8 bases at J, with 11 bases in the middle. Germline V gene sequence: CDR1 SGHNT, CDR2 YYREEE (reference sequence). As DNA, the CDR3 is TGTGCCAGCAGCTTGGACAGGGTAGGCGGCTACACCTTC. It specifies CASSLDRVGGYTF.

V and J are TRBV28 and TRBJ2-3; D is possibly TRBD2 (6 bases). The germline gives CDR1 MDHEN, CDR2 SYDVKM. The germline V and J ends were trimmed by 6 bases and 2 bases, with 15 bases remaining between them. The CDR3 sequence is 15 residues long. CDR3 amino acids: CASRQSGTYTDTQYF. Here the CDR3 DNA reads TGTGCCAGCAGGCAAAGTGGGACTTACACAGATACGCAGTATTTT.

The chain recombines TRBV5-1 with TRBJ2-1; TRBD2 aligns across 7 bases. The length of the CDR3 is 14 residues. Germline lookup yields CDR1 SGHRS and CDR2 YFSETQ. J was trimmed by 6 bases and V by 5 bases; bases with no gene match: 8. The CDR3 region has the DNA TGCGCCAGCAGTCGCGGGGGAGCGGCCAATGAGCAGTTCTTC. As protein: CASSRGGAANEQFF.

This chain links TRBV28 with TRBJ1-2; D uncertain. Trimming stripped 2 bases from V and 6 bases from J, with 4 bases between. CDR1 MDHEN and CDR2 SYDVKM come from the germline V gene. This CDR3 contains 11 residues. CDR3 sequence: CASSLADGYTF. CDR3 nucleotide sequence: TGTGCCAGCAGTTTAGCGGATGGCTACACCTTC.

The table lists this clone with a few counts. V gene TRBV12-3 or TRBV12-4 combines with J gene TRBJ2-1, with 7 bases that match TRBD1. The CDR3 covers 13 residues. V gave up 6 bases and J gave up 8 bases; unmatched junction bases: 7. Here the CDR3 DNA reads TGTGCCAGCAGCTCCGACAGGGTCGATGAGCAGTTCTTC. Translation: CASSSDRVDEQFF.

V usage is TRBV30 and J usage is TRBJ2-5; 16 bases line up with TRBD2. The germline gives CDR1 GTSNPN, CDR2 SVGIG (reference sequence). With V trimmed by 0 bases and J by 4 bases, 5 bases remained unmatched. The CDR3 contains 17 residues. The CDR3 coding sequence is TGTGCCTGGAGTGTTGGGACTAGCGGGGGGGACGGAGAGACCCAGTACTTC. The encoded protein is CAWSVGTSGGDGETQYF.

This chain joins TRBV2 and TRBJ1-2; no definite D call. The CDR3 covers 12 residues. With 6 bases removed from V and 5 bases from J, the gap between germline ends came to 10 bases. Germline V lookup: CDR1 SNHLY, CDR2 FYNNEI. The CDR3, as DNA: TGTGCCAGCAGCGGGGTGGATTATGGCTACACCTTC. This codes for CASSGVDYGYTF.

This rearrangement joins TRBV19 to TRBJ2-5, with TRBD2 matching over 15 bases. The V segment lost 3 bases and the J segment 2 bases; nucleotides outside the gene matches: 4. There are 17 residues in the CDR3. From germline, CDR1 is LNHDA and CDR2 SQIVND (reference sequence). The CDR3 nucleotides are TGTGCCAGTAGTATTGGAGGGACTAGCGGGGGGCAAGAGACCCAGTACTTC. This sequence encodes CASSIGGTSGGQETQYF.